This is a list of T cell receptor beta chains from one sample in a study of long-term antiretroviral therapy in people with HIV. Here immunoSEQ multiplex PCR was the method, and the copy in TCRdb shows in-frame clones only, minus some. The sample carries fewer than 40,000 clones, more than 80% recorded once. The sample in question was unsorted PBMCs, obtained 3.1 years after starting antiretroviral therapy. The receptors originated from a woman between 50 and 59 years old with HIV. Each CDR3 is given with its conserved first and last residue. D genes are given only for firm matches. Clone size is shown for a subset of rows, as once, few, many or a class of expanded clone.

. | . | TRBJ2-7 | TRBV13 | CASSLAPDLWAEQYF | TGTGCCAGCAGCTTAGCCCCTGATCTTTGGGCCGAGCAGTACTTC
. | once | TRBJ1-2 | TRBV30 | CAWSSTSTEGRYGYTF | TGTGCCTGGAGTTCAACCTCGACAGAGGGACGGTATGGCTACACCTTC
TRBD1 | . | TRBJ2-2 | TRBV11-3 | CASSSGGNTGELFF | TGTGCCAGCAGCTCAGGGGGAAACACCGGGGAGCTGTTTTTT
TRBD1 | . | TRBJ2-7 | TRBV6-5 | CASSPGQGLVYEQYF | TGTGCCAGCAGCCCCGGACAGGGGCTGGTCTACGAGCAGTACTTC
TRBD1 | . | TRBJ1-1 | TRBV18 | CASSPRGLRLDTEAFF | TGTGCCAGCTCACCGAGGGGGCTGAGATTAGACACTGAAGCTTTCTTT
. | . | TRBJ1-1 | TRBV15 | CATSRDSAGYTEAFF | TGTGCCACCAGCAGAGATAGTGCCGGGTACACTGAAGCTTTCTTT
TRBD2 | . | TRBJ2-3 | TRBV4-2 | CASSQERAGGANTQYF | TGTGCCAGCAGCCAAGAAAGGGCGGGGGGGGCCAATACGCAGTATTTT
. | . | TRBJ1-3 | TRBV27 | CASSLTPSRNTIYF | TGTGCCAGCAGTTTAACTCCCAGCCGAAACACCATATATTTT
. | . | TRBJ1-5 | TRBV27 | CASNSRGRGNQPQHF | TGTGCCAGTAACTCTCGAGGCAGGGGAAATCAGCCCCAGCATTTT
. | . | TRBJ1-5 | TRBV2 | CASSEQGGNQPQHF | TGTGCCAGCAGTGAACAAGGGGGCAATCAGCCCCAGCATTTT
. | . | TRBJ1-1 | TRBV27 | CASSLDGDEAFF | TGTGCCAGCAGTTTAGATGGAGATGAAGCTTTCTTT
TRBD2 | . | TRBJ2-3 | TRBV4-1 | CATSAGELDTQYF | TGCGCCACGTCAGCGGGGGAGTTGGATACGCAGTATTTT
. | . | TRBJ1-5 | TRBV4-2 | CASKEEERVSNQPQHF | TGTGCCAGCAAGGAAGAGGAGAGAGTTAGCAATCAGCCCCAGCATTTT